Listed below are T cell receptor beta chains from one sample, sequenced in a study of T cell responses to AZD1222 COVID-19 vaccine. Using immunoSEQ multiplex PCR, the repertoire was profiled, and TCRdb retains in-frame clones only, with some absent. The table lists 200,000 or so clones, approximately 93% of them singletons, with approximately 1% in the top ten. The sequences come from peripheral blood, collected 28 days after the second AZD1222 dose. These receptors originate from an adult who received the AZD1222 COVID-19 vaccine. The conserved cysteine and the conserved F or W are not part of the CDR3 here.

V,CDR3
TRBV9,ASSGGGVSTDTQY
TRBV5-4,ASSLDNLNYGYT
TRBV24-1,ATSDPNRAITEAF
TRBV11-2,ASSSARQGLTDTQY
TRBV12-5,ASGIGRNEQF
TRBV5-1,ASSSPDRGDYEQY
TRBV3-1/TRBV3-2,ASSPTRGEKLF
TRBV14,ASSQGTGGEGYT
TRBV6-5,ASSLVALPSFSPS
TRBV27,ASSSTPGTGGF
TRBV6-1,ASSEDRGLNPLH
TRBV6-1,ASSEPWTGYGYT
TRBV19,ASSINSVGAGNSPLH
TRBV5-6,ASSLQGPNSPLH
TRBV7-3,ASSLVRDQPQH
TRBV19,ASSTTGGGTNEKLF
TRBV18,ASSPDTRGYNEQF
TRBV6-5,ASSYGPRTIDYT
TRBV2,ASSLDRGNQPQH
TRBV7-2,ASSLGVGLAEAETQY
TRBV5-4,ASSPTSGGAYSTDTQY
TRBV28,ASSFGDRAYGYT
TRBV10-2,ASSGQGSGQAF
TRBV7-9,ASSLAGGVSNEKLF
TRBV9,ASSGQLVNTIY
TRBV9,ASRPGLIATDTQY
TRBV5-1,ASSPLGNSGTEAF
TRBV11-1,ASSLNDNEQF
TRBV27,ASSYAPGGNQPQH